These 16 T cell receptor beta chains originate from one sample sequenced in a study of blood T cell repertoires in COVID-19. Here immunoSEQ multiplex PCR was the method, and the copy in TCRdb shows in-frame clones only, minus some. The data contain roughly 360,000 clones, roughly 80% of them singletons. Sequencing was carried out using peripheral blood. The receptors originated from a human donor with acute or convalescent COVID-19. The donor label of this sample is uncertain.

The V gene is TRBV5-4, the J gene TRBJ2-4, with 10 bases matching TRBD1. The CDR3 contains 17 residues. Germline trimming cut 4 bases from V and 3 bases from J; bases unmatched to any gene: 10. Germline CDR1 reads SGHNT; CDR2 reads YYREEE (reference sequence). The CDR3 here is CASSTYRDRGGKNIQYF. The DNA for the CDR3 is TGTGCCAGCAGCACGTACCGGGACAGGGGTGGCAAAAACATTCAGTACTTC.

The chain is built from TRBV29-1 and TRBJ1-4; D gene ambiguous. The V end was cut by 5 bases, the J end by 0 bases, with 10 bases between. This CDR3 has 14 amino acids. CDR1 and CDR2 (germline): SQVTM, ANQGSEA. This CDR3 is CSVTRGATNEKLFF. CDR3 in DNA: TGCAGCGTTACCCGAGGTGCAACTAATGAAAAACTGTTTTTT.

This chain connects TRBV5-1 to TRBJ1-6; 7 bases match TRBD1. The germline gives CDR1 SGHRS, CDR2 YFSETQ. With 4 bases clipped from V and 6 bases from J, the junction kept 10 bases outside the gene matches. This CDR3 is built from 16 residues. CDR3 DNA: TGCGCCAGCAGCCCCGGGCCGACAGGGAGTAATTCACCCCTCCACTTT. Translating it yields CASSPGPTGSNSPLHF.

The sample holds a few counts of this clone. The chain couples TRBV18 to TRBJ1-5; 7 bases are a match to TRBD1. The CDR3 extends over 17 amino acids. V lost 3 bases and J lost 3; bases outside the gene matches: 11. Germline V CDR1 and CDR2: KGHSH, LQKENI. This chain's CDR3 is CASSPYPSTGYNQPQHF. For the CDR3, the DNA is TGTGCCAGCTCACCGTACCCTTCGACAGGGTACAATCAGCCCCAGCATTTT. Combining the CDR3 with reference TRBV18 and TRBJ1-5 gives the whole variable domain NAGVMQNPRHLVRRRGQEARLRCSPMKGHSHVYWYRQLPEEGLKFMVYLQKENIIDESGMPKERFSAEFPKEGPSILRIQQVVRGDSAAYFCASSPYPSTGYNQPQHFGDGTRLSIL.

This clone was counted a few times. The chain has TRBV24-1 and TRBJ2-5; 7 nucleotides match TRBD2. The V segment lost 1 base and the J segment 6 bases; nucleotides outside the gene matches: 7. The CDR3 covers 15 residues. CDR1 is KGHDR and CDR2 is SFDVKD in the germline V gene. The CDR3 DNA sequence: TGTGCCACCAGTGATTTATCGGGGGGTTCGAAGACCCAGTACTTC. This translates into CATSDLSGGSKTQYF.

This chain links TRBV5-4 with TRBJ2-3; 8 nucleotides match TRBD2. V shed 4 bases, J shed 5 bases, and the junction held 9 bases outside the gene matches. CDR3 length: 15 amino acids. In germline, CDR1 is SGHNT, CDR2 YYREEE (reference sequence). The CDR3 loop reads CASSRLARGGDTQYF. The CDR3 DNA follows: TGTGCCAGCAGCCGACTAGCCCGGGGGGGAGATACGCAGTATTTT.

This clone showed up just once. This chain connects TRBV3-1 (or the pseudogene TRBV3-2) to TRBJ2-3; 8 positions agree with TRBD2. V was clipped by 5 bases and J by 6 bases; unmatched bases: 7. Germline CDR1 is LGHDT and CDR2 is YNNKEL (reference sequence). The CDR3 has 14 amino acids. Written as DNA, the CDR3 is TGTGCCAGCAGCGCCCGGGAGGGTTCCGATACGCAGTATTTT. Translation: CASSAREGSDTQYF.

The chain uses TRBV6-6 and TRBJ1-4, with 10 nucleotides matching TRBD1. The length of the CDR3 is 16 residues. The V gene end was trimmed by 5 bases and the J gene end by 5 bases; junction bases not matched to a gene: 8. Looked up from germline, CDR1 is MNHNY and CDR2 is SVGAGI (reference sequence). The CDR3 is CASSGAGTGVNEKLFF. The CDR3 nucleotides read TGTGCCAGCAGTGGGGCCGGGACAGGGGTAAATGAAAAACTGTTTTTT.

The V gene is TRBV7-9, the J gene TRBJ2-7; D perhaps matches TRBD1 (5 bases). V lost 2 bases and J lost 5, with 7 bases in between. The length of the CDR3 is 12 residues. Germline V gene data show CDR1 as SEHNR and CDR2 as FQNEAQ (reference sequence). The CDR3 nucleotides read TGTGCCAGCAGCTTATGGGGCCACGAGCAGTACTTC. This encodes CASSLWGHEQYF.

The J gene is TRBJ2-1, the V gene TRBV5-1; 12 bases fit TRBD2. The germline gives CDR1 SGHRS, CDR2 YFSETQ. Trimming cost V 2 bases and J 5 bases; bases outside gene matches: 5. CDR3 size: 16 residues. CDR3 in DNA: TGCGCCAGCAGCTTCCCGACTAGCGGGAGCGACAATGAGCAGTTCTTC. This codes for CASSFPTSGSDNEQFF.

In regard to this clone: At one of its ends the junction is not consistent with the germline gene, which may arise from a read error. The CDR3 sequence is CASSLATHNPYF. The CDR3 nucleotides read TGTGCCAGCAGCTTGGCGACTCACAACCCCTACTTC. The chain joins TRBV5-5 to TRBJ1-2; D is uncertain. This CDR3 contains 12 residues. Germline lookup yields CDR1 SGHKS and CDR2 YYEKEE (reference sequence).

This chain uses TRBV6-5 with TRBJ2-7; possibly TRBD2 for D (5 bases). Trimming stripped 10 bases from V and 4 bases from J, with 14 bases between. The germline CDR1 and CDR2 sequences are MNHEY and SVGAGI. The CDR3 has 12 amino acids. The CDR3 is CATSNGRYEQYF. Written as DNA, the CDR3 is TGTGCCACCTCTAATGGGAGATACGAGCAGTACTTC.

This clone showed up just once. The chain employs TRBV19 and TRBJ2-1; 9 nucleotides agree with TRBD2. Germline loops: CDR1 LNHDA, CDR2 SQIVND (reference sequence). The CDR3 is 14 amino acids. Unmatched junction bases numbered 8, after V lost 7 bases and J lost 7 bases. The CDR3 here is CASNGGRARNEQFF. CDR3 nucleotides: TGTGCCAGTAACGGCGGGAGGGCAAGGAATGAGCAGTTCTTC. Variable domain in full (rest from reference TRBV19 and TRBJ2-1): DGGITQSPKYLFRKEGQNVTLSCEQNLNHDAMYWYRQDPGQGLRLIYYSQIVNDFQKGDIAEGYSVSREKKESFPLTVTSAQKNPTAFYLCASNGGRARNEQFFGPGTRLTVL.

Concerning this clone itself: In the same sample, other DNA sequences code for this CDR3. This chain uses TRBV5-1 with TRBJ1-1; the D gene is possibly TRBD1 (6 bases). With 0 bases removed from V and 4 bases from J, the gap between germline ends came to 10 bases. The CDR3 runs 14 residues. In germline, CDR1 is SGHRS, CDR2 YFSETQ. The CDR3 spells CASSLVQGPTEAFF. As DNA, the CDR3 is TGCGCCAGCAGCTTGGTGCAGGGGCCCACTGAAGCTTTCTTT.

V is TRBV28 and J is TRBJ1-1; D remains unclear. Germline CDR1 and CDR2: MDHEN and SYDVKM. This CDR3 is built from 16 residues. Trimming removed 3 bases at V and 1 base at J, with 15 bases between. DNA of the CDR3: TGTGCCAGCAGTTTTCGTTACGCAGTTCGGAACACTGAAGCTTTCTTT. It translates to CASSFRYAVRNTEAFF. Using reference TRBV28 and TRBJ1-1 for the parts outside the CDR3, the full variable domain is DVKVTQSSRYLVKRTGEKVFLECVQDMDHENMFWYRQDPGLGLRLIYFSYDVKMKEKGDIPEGYSVSREKKERFSLILESASTNQTSMYLCASSFRYAVRNTEAFFGQGTRLTVV.

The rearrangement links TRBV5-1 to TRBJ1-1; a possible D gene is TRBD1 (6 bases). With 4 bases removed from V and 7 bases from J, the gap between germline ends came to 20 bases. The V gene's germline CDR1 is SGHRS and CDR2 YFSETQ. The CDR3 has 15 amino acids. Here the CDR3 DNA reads TGCGCCAGCAGCATAGCGCCGGACAGACCGAATGAAGCTTTCTTT. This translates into CASSIAPDRPNEAFF.